Listed here are 27 T cell receptor beta chains from one sample, sequenced in a study of blood T cell repertoires in COVID-19. Here immunoSEQ multiplex PCR was the method, and the copy in TCRdb shows in-frame clones only, minus some. The sample yields about 250,000 clones, about 73% seen once. The sample comprised peripheral blood. Receptor source: a woman of 80 years or more with acute or convalescent COVID-19.

This clone was seen a single time. The genes are TRBV7-2 and TRBJ2-7; TRBD1 aligns across 9 bases. The J segment lost 3 bases and the V segment lost 5 bases, leaving 8 bases of the junction unmatched. The germline gives CDR1 SGHTA, CDR2 FQGNSA. The CDR3 is 15 residues long. The CDR3 coding sequence is TGTGCCAGCAGCCTCGGGACAGGGAGAAACTACGAGCAGTACTTC. Residues: CASSLGTGRNYEQYF.

This chain uses TRBV11-2 with TRBJ2-7; 7 bases map to TRBD1. This CDR3 is 15 amino acids long. From germline, CDR1 is SGHAT and CDR2 FQNNGV. V shed 5 bases, J shed 3 bases, and the junction held 10 bases outside the gene matches. CDR3 DNA: TGTGCCAGCAGCATCTCCGGGACAGACAACTACGAGCAGTACTTC. As protein: CASSISGTDNYEQYF.

This chain links TRBV3-1 (or the pseudogene TRBV3-2) with TRBJ1-5; D is unclear. Germline V gene sequence: CDR1 LGHDT, CDR2 YNNKEL (reference sequence). The CDR3 sequence is 17 residues long. The V gene lost 0 bases and the J gene lost 7 bases, with 19 bases spanning the gap. The CDR3, as DNA: TGTGCCAGCAGCCAAGATCGTCATTTGGGAGGAGGGCAGCCCCAGCATTTT. Translating it yields CASSQDRHLGGGQPQHF.

V is TRBV7-2 and J is TRBJ2-5; 10 bases fit TRBD2. V lost 0 bases, J lost 5 bases, and 6 bases stayed unmatched. There are 16 residues in the CDR3. The germline V gene encodes CDR1 SGHTA and CDR2 FQGNSA. CDR3 amino acids: CASSLAAGGNRETQYF. In DNA form, the CDR3 reads TGTGCCAGCAGCTTAGCAGCGGGGGGGAATAGGGAGACCCAGTACTTC.

The rearrangement joins TRBV23-1 to TRBJ2-7; 8 nucleotides match TRBD1. TRBV23-1 is flagged as an ORF with uncertain function. The CDR3 loop spans 14 amino acids. The trim removed 3 bases at V and 4 bases at J, leaving 5 bases unmatched. The chain's CDR3 is CASSHDRGSYEQYF. In DNA form, the CDR3 reads TGCGCCAGCAGTCACGACAGGGGATCGTACGAGCAGTACTTC.

The chain recombines TRBV27 with TRBJ2-1, with a weak D call TRBD2 (6 bases). Germline V gene data show CDR1 as MNHEY and CDR2 as SMNVEV (reference sequence). Trimming removed 6 bases from V and 6 bases from J, with 12 bases in between. The CDR3 is 13 residues long. The CDR3 bases are TGTGCCAGCAGAAGACTAGGCGGCAATGAGCAGTTCTTC. It yields the protein CASRRLGGNEQFF.

The CDR3 DNA sequence: TGCAGCGCGCAACAGGGTCCGGGAACTGAAGCTTTCTTT. It is translated as CSAQQGPGTEAFF. The J gene is TRBJ1-1, the V gene TRBV29-1; TRBD1 might be the D (6 bases). Trimming shortened V by 7 bases and J by 5 bases, and 17 bases separated the two germline ends. The CDR3 loop spans 13 amino acids. Germline V gives CDR1 SQVTM, CDR2 ANQGSEA.

The genes are TRBV29-1 and TRBJ1-1; 9 nucleotides agree with TRBD1. The germline CDR1 and CDR2 sequences are SQVTM and ANQGSEA. There are 13 residues in the CDR3. Losses at the gene ends were 7 bases for V and 6 bases for J; bases not matched to a gene: 9. For the CDR3, the DNA is TGCAGCGCTACGGACAGGGGAAGGGCTGAAGCTTTCTTT. Encoded protein: CSATDRGRAEAFF.

This chain uses TRBV19 with TRBJ1-2, with 9 bases matching TRBD1. The CDR3 covers 13 residues. Trimming at V came to 7 bases and at J to 2 bases, leaving 2 bases not matched to a gene. The germline V gene encodes CDR1 LNHDA and CDR2 SQIVND (reference sequence). DNA for the CDR3: TGTGCCAGTATAGGGACAGGGAACTATGGCTACACCTTC. Translating it yields CASIGTGNYGYTF. The variable domain in full, with the rest retrieved from reference TRBV19 and TRBJ1-2, is DGGITQSPKYLFRKEGQNVTLSCEQNLNHDAMYWYRQDPGQGLRLIYYSQIVNDFQKGDIAEGYSVSREKKESFPLTVTSAQKNPTAFYLCASIGTGNYGYTFGSGTRLTVV.

The chain joins TRBV3-1 (or the pseudogene TRBV3-2) to TRBJ1-1; no firm D call. The germline gives CDR1 LGHDT, CDR2 YNNKEL (reference sequence). V was clipped by 3 bases and J by 4 bases, with 12 bases between them. The CDR3 extends over 14 amino acids. The CDR3 here is CASSHSAKLTEAFF. The CDR3 coding sequence is TGTGCCAGCAGCCACTCTGCTAAACTCACTGAAGCTTTCTTT.

The V call is TRBV20-1, the J call TRBJ1-5; 7 bases are a match to TRBD1. The CDR3 extends over 16 amino acids. Germline CDR1 DFQATT, CDR2 SNEGSKA (reference sequence). Trimming at V came to 3 bases and at J to 5 bases, leaving 13 bases not matched to a gene. The CDR3 spells CSASKNWGQGDQPQHF. As DNA, the CDR3 is TGCAGTGCTAGTAAAAATTGGGGGCAGGGGGATCAGCCCCAGCATTTT.

This chain joins TRBV12-3 or TRBV12-4 and TRBJ2-7; D is undetermined. The CDR3 sequence is 13 residues long. The V gene lost 6 bases and the J gene lost 3 bases, with 12 bases spanning the gap. CDR3 in amino acids: CASSPNSYYEQYF. CDR3 nucleotide sequence: TGTGCCAGCAGCCCAAACAGTTACTACGAGCAGTACTTC.

The chain uses TRBV6-5 and TRBJ2-3; D is perhaps TRBD2 (8 bases). The V end was cut by 7 bases, the J end by 6 bases, with 20 bases between. Germline values: CDR1 MNHEY, CDR2 SVGAGI. The CDR3 runs 15 residues. As DNA, the CDR3 is TGTGCCAGCATGGGACAGCGGGGGACTGTCGATACGCAGTATTTT. Translated, it gives CASMGQRGTVDTQYF.

The V call is TRBV10-2, the J call TRBJ2-7; 8 nucleotides match TRBD1. This CDR3 region has 16 residues. Germline V CDR1 and CDR2: WSHSY, SAAADI. The J segment lost 4 bases and the V segment lost 3 bases, leaving 11 bases of the junction unmatched. In DNA form, the CDR3 reads TGCGCCAGCAGTGACAGGGGGCGCTCCGGCGGGTACGAGCAGTACTTC. This gives the protein CASSDRGRSGGYEQYF.

This clone was recorded a few times. The J gene is TRBJ2-5, the V gene TRBV4-1; 7 nucleotides agree with TRBD2. Germline CDR1 reads MGHRA; CDR2 reads YSYEKL. This CDR3 comprises 15 residues. The ends lost 1 base at V and 4 bases at J; junction bases unmatched: 6. In DNA, the CDR3 is TGCGCCAGCAGCCAAGGGAGAGTAGCGGGAGAGACCCAGTACTTC. As protein: CASSQGRVAGETQYF.

This clone has more than one count but fewer than ten. The gene calls are TRBV3-1 (or the pseudogene TRBV3-2) and TRBJ2-5; TRBD2 might be the D (6 bases). The CDR3 runs to 12 residues. Germline CDR1 and CDR2: LGHDT and YNNKEL (reference sequence). V was shortened by 8 bases and J by 5 bases, with 12 bases between the two germline ends. The CDR3 loop reads CASAGGRETQYF. The CDR3 DNA follows: TGTGCCAGCGCCGGGGGACGGGAGACCCAGTACTTC.

This chain's CDR3 is CASSRVSGASTDTQYF. The CDR3 DNA is TGCGCCAGCAGCAGAGTGTCAGGGGCTAGCACAGATACGCAGTATTTT. This chain connects TRBV5-1 to TRBJ2-3; D may be TRBD1 (6 bases). Trimming pared 4 bases from V and 0 bases from J, leaving 15 bases between. CDR1 and CDR2 (germline): SGHRS, YFSETQ. The CDR3 totals 16 residues. Variable domain in full (rest from reference TRBV5-1 and TRBJ2-3): KAGVTQTPRYLIKTRGQQVTLSCSPISGHRSVSWYQQTPGQGLQFLFEYFSETQRNKGNFPGRFSGRQFSNSRSEMNVSTLELGDSALYLCASSRVSGASTDTQYFGPGTRLTVL.

A note on this clone: This CDR3 is also generated by other DNA sequences in the sample. The CDR3 bases are TGCGCCAGCAGCTTGGCCTCGGGACTCCAATTTTTTGGGGAGCTGTTTTTT. Amino acid sequence: CASSLASGLQFFGELFF. The chain recombines TRBV5-1 with TRBJ2-2, with D tentatively TRBD2 (6 bases). The CDR3 covers 17 residues. Trimming took 0 bases from V and 8 from J, leaving 20 bases between them. CDR1 SGHRS and CDR2 YFSETQ come from the germline V gene. The whole variable domain, filled in from reference TRBV5-1 and TRBJ2-2, reads KAGVTQTPRYLIKTRGQQVTLSCSPISGHRSVSWYQQTPGQGLQFLFEYFSETQRNKGNFPGRFSGRQFSNSRSEMNVSTLELGDSALYLCASSLASGLQFFGELFFGEGSRLTVL.

V usage is TRBV25-1 and J usage is TRBJ2-3; weak D call: TRBD1 (7 bases). The CDR3 spans 13 residues. Germline V CDR1 and CDR2: MGHDK, SYGVNS. Deletions cut 5 bases from V and 4 bases from J, with 10 bases between. This CDR3 is CASSLRGADTQYF. In DNA, the CDR3 is TGTGCCAGCAGTCTCAGGGGGGCAGATACGCAGTATTTT.

This chain uses TRBV25-1 with TRBJ2-3; D not resolved. This CDR3 is 14 amino acids long. Germline V CDR1 and CDR2: MGHDK, SYGVNS. V was cut by 3 bases and J by 0 bases, with 7 bases left in between. For the CDR3, the DNA is TGTGCCAGCAGTGAGTCTGGCAGCACAGATACGCAGTATTTT. It yields the protein CASSESGSTDTQYF.

The chain recombines TRBV18 with TRBJ1-2, with a possible D match to TRBD1 (6 bases). CDR1 KGHSH and CDR2 LQKENI come from the germline V gene. V was trimmed by 2 bases and J by 2 bases, leaving 9 bases between them. The CDR3 sequence is 14 residues long. Here the CDR3 DNA reads TGTGCCAGCTCACCAAGTGGACAGAACTATGGCTACACCTTC. This translates into CASSPSGQNYGYTF.

The chain links TRBV9 to TRBJ1-3; the D gene is possibly TRBD1 (6 bases). CDR3 size: 15 residues. The ends were cut back, 0 bases at V and 4 bases at J, with 11 bases in the middle. Per germline, CDR1 SGDLS and CDR2 YYNGEE. The CDR3 DNA is TGTGCCAGCAGCGTAGAAGGGCAGGGGGGAAACACCATATATTTT. It translates to CASSVEGQGGNTIYF. The complete variable domain, with remaining parts taken from reference TRBV9 and TRBJ1-3, reads DSGVTQTPKHLITATGQRVTLRCSPRSGDLSVYWYQQSLDQGLQFLIQYYNGEERAKGNILERFSAQQFPDLHSELNLSSLELGDSALYFCASSVEGQGGNTIYFGEGSWLTVV.

The chain joins TRBV5-4 to TRBJ2-5, with 8 bases matching TRBD1. The J segment lost 4 bases and the V segment lost 3 bases, leaving 8 bases of the junction unmatched. Germline CDR1 SGHNT, CDR2 YYREEE (reference sequence). This CDR3 is built from 15 residues. CDR3 protein: CASSSGQGGRETQYF. The CDR3 bases are TGTGCCAGCAGCTCCGGACAGGGCGGGCGAGAGACCCAGTACTTC. The full variable domain, with the rest looked up from reference TRBV5-4 and TRBJ2-5, is ETGVTQSPTHLIKTRGQQVTLRCSSQSGHNTVSWYQQALGQGPQFIFQYYREEENGRGNFPPRFSGLQFPNYSSELNVNALELDDSALYLCASSSGQGGRETQYFGPGTRLLVL.

The V gene is TRBV6-5, the J gene TRBJ2-1; 13 bases align to TRBD2. V trimming: 6 bases; J trimming: 5 bases; junction bases outside the gene matches: 4. Germline assignment: CDR1 MNHEY and CDR2 SVGAGI. This CDR3 has 15 amino acids. The DNA of the CDR3 is TGTGCCAGCAGGAAACTAGCGGGAGGGAACAATGAGCAGTTCTTC. Encoded protein: CASRKLAGGNNEQFF.

This clone was counted many times. V and J are TRBV2 and TRBJ2-3; 10 bases are a match to TRBD2. CDR1 and CDR2 from the germline V gene are SNHLY and FYNNEI. The CDR3 totals 15 residues. The J segment lost 3 bases and the V segment lost 5 bases, leaving 5 bases of the junction unmatched. CDR3 bases: TGTGCCAGCAGTTTTACTAGCGGGATAACAGATACGCAGTATTTT. This translates into CASSFTSGITDTQYF. Complete variable domain (other parts from reference TRBV2 and TRBJ2-3): EPEVTQTPSHQVTQMGQEVILRCVPISNHLYFYWYRQILGQKVEFLVSFYNNEISEKSEIFDDQFSVERPDGSNFTLKIRSTKLEDSAMYFCASSFTSGITDTQYFGPGTRLTVL.

This clone has only a few counts. The rearrangement links TRBV30 to TRBJ2-4; possibly TRBD2 for D (5 bases). The CDR3 is 14 amino acids. Germline CDR1 reads GTSNPN; CDR2 reads SVGIG (reference sequence). V lost 0 bases and J 0 bases, leaving 6 bases between the germline ends. This chain's CDR3 is CAWSVRGAKNIQYF. DNA of the CDR3: TGTGCCTGGAGTGTACGGGGAGCCAAAAACATTCAGTACTTC.

The gene calls are TRBV27 and TRBJ1-2; the D gene is possibly TRBD1 (6 bases). The CDR3 length is 15 residues. The V end was cut by 6 bases, the J end by 2 bases, with 16 bases between. Germline CDR1 reads MNHEY; CDR2 reads SMNVEV (reference sequence). The chain's CDR3 is CASSATGGFNYGYTF. CDR3 DNA sequence: TGTGCCAGCAGCGCGACAGGAGGATTCAACTATGGCTACACCTTC.